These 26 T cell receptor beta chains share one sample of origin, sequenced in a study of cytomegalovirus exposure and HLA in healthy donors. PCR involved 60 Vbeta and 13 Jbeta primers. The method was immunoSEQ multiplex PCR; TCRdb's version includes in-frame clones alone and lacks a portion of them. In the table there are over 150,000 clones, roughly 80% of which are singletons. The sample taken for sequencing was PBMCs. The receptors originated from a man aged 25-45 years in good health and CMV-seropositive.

The CDR3 is CASSSNIRGNQQETQYF. The CDR3 DNA reads TGTGCCAGCAGTTCTAACATTCGGGGGAATCAACAAGAGACCCAGTACTTC. The V call is TRBV28, the J call TRBJ2-5; D is possibly TRBD2 (6 bases). The germline V and J ends were trimmed by 4 bases and 2 bases, with 20 bases remaining between them. Germline assignment: CDR1 MDHEN and CDR2 SYDVKM. The CDR3 runs 17 residues.

CDR3 region: CASKTVGGDTYEQYF. CDR3 bases: TGTGCCAGCAAAACGGTCGGCGGTGATACTTACGAGCAGTACTTC. This chain joins TRBV27 and TRBJ2-7, with D unclear. Germline-derived CDR1 and CDR2 are MNHEY and SMNVEV (reference sequence). V lost 7 bases and J 4 bases, leaving 20 bases between the germline ends. The CDR3 contains 15 residues.

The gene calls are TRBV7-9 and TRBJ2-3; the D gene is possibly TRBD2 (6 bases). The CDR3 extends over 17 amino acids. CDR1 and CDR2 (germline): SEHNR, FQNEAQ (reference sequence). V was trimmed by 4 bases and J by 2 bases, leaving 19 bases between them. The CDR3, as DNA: TGTGCCAGCAGCTCACCCATGGGGTGGCGGGACACAGATACGCAGTATTTT. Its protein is CASSSPMGWRDTDTQYF.

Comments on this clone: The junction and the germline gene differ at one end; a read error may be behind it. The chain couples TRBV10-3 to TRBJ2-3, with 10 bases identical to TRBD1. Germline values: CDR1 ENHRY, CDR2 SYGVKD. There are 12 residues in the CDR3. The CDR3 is CATGQGTGTQYF. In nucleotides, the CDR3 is TGTGCCACGGGACAGGGGACAGGTACGCAGTATTTT.

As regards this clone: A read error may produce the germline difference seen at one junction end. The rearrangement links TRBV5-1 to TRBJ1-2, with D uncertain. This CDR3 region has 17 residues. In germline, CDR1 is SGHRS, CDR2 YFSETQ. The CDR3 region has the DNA TGCGCCAGCAGCTTGGGAGGGAACTGGGATTCGACCTATGGCTACCCCTTC. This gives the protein CASSLGGNWDSTYGYPF.

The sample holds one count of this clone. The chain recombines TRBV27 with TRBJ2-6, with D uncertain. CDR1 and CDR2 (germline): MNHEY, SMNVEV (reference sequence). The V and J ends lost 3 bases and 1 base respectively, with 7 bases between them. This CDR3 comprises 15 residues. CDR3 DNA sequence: TGTGCCAGCAGTTTTAGGAGATCTGGGGCCAACGTCCTGACTTTC. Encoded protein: CASSFRRSGANVLTF.

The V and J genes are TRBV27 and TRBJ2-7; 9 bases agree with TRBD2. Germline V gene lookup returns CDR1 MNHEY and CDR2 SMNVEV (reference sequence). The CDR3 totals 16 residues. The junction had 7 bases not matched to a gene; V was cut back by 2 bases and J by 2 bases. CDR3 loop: CASSLQGGRGPYEQYF. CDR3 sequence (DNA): TGTGCCAGCAGTTTACAAGGCGGGAGGGGACCCTACGAGCAGTACTTC.

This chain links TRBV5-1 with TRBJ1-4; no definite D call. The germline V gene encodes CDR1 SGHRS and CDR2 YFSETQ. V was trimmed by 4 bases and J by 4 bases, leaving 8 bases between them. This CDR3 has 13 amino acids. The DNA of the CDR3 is TGCGCCAGCAGCACAGATATTAATGAAAAACTGTTTTTT. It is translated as CASSTDINEKLFF.

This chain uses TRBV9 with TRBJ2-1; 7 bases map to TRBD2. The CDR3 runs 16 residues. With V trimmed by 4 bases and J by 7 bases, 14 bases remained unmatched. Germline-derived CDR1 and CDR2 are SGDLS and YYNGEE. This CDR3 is CASSSNQREGTNEQFF. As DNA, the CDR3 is TGTGCCAGCAGCTCAAACCAAAGGGAGGGGACGAATGAGCAGTTCTTC.

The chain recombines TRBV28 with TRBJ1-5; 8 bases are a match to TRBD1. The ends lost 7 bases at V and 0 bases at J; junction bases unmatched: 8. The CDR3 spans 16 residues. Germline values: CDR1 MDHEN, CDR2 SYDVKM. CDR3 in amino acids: CASIKTGDISNQPQHF. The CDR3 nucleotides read TGTGCCAGCATTAAGACAGGGGACATTAGCAATCAGCCCCAGCATTTT.

The CDR3 loop reads CASSPIAGGTGELFF. CDR3 nucleotide sequence: TGCGCCAGCAGCCCGATAGCGGGAGGGACCGGGGAGCTGTTTTTT. The chain employs TRBV4-1 and TRBJ2-2; 11 bases match TRBD2. From germline, CDR1 is MGHRA and CDR2 YSYEKL. J lost 5 bases, V lost 4 bases, and 3 bases had no gene match. This CDR3 contains 15 residues.

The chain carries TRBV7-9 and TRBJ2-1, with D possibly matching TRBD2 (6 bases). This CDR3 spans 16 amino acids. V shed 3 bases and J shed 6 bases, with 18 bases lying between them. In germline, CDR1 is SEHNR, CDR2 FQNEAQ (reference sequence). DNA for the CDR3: TGTGCCAGCAGCTTGACCGGGACTTTCCTACGCAATGAGCAGTTCTTC. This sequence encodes CASSLTGTFLRNEQFF.

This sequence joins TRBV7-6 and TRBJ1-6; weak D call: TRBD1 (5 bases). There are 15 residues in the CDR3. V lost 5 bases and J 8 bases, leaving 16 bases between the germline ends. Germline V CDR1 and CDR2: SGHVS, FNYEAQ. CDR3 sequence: CASSKGPGLDSPLHF. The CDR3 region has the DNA TGTGCCAGCAGCAAAGGGCCAGGGCTTGATTCACCCCTCCACTTT.

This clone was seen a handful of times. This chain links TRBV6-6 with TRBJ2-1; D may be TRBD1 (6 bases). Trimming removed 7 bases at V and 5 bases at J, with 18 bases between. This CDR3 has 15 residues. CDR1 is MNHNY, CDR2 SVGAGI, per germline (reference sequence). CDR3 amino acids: CASTPMRTANNEQFF. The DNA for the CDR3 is TGTGCCAGCACCCCCATGAGGACAGCTAACAATGAGCAGTTCTTC.

DNA for the CDR3: TGTGCCAGCAGCTCGCAGGGAGGAGAGACCCAGTACTTC. This sequence encodes CASSSQGGETQYF. The chain combines TRBV7-9 with TRBJ2-5, with D tentatively TRBD2 (6 bases). CDR1 and CDR2 (germline): SEHNR, FQNEAQ (reference sequence). The CDR3 covers 13 residues. The germline V and J ends were trimmed by 4 bases and 4 bases, with 10 bases remaining between them. Looking up the rest from reference TRBV7-9 and TRBJ2-5 gives the full variable domain: DTGVSQNPRHKITKRGQNVTFRCDPISEHNRLYWYRQTLGQGPEFLTYFQNEAQLEKSRLLSDRFSAERPKGSFSTLEIQRTEQGDSAMYLCASSSQGGETQYFGPGTRLLVL.

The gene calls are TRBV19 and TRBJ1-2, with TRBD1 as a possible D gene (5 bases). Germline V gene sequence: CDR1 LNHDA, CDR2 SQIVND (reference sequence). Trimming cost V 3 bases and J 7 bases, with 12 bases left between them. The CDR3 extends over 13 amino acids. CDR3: CASSIIGARGYTF. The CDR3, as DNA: TGTGCCAGTAGTATTATAGGGGCCCGTGGCTACACCTTC.

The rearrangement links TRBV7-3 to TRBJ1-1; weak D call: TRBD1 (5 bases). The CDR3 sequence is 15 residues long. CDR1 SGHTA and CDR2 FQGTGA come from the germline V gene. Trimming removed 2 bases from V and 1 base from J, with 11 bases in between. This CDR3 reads CASSLGGVENTEAFF. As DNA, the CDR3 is TGTGCCAGCAGCTTAGGGGGGGTAGAGAACACTGAAGCTTTCTTT.

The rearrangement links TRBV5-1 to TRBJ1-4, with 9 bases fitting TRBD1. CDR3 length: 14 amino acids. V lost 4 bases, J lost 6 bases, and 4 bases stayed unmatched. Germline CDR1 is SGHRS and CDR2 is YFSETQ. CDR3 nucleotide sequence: TGCGCCAGCAGCGTAGACAGGGGGGATGAAAAACTGTTTTTT. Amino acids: CASSVDRGDEKLFF.

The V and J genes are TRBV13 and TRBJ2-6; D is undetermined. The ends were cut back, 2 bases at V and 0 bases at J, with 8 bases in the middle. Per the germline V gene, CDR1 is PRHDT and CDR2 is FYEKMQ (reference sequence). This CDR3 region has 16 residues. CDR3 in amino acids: CASSLFSNSGANVLTF. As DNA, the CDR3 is TGTGCCAGCAGCTTATTTTCAAACTCTGGGGCCAACGTCCTGACTTTC. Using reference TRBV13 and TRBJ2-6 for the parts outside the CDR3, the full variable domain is AAGVIQSPRHLIKEKRETATLKCYPIPRHDTVYWYQQGPGQDPQFLISFYEKMQSDKGSIPDRFSAQQFSDYHSELNMSSLELGDSALYFCASSLFSNSGANVLTFGAGSRLTVL.

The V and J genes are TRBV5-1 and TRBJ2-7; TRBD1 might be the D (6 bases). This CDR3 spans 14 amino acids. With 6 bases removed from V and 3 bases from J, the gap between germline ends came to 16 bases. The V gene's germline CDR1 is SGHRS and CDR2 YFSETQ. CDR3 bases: TGCGCCAGCACAGACTTTAAAGGGGGCTACGAGCAGTACTTC. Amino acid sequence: CASTDFKGGYEQYF.

The CDR3 nucleotides read TGTGCCAGCAGTCCGGGACAGGGCCTCTCTGGGGCCAACGTCCTGACTTTC. Translated: CASSPGQGLSGANVLTF. The rearrangement joins TRBV5-8 to TRBJ2-6; 9 nucleotides align to TRBD1. The CDR3 is made up of 17 amino acids. Per germline, CDR1 SGHTS and CDR2 YDEGEE. Unmatched junction bases numbered 6, after V lost 5 bases and J lost 0 bases.

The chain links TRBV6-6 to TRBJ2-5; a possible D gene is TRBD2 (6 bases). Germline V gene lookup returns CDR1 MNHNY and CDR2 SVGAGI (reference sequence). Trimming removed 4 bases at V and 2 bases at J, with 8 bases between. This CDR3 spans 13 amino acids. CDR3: CASSSGVQETQYF. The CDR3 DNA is TGTGCCAGCAGTTCGGGGGTACAAGAGACCCAGTACTTC.

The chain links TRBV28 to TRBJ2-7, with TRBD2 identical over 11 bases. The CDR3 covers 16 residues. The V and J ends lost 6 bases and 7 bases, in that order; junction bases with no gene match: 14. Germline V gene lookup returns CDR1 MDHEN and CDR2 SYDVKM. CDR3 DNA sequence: TGTGCCAGCAGGAGTGGCACGGTAGCGGGAGGGGGAGAGCAGTACTTC. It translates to CASRSGTVAGGGEQYF. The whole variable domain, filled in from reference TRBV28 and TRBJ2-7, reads DVKVTQSSRYLVKRTGEKVFLECVQDMDHENMFWYRQDPGLGLRLIYFSYDVKMKEKGDIPEGYSVSREKKERFSLILESASTNQTSMYLCASRSGTVAGGGEQYFGPGTRLTVT.

CDR3 region: CASSLGTSSNEQFF. The CDR3 DNA follows: TGTGCCAGCAGTTTAGGGACTAGCTCCAATGAGCAGTTCTTC. The chain recombines TRBV28 with TRBJ2-1; 9 positions match TRBD2. V lost 2 bases, J lost 6 bases, and 2 bases stayed unmatched. This CDR3 has 14 amino acids. Germline V gene lookup returns CDR1 MDHEN and CDR2 SYDVKM.

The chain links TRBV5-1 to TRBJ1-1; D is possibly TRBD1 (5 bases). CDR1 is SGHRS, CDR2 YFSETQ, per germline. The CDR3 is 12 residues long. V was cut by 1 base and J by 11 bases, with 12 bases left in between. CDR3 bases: TGCGCCAGCAGCTTGTCGGGGGTAGGGGCTTTCTTT. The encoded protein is CASSLSGVGAFF.

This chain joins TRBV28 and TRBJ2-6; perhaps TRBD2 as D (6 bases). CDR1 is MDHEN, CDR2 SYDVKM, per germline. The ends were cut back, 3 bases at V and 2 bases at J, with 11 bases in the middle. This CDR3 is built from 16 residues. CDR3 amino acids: CASSLVGLTGANVLTF. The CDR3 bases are TGTGCCAGCAGTTTGGTTGGACTAACTGGGGCCAACGTCCTGACTTTC.